This entry features one T cell receptor beta chain sequence. What it binds is not known. Data came from immunoSEQ multiplex PCR; TCRdb stores just in-frame clones and leaves some out. The table lists roughly 25,000 clones, approximately 85% of them singletons. This CDR3 is built from 15 residues. V was pared by 2 bases and J by 4 bases, with 12 bases between. Germline values: CDR1 SEHNR, CDR2 FQNEAQ (reference sequence). This sample is part of a study of T cells after posttransplantation cyclophosphamide. Study observations and caveats: Later post-transplant blood repertoires were often dominated by donor CD8+ memory clones. Skin or GI-infiltrating T cells shared few TRB sequences with blood.

The genes are TRBV7-9 and TRBJ1-3, with D tentatively TRBD1 (5 bases). Sequences were obtained from PBMCs. This sequence was found in a woman aged 60-75 years with a blood cancer, CMV-positive, and with a related stem cell donor. CDR3 coding DNA: TGTGCCAGCAGCTTAAGGTCAGGGATCGGAAACACCATATATTTT. It specifies CASSLRSGIGNTIYF.